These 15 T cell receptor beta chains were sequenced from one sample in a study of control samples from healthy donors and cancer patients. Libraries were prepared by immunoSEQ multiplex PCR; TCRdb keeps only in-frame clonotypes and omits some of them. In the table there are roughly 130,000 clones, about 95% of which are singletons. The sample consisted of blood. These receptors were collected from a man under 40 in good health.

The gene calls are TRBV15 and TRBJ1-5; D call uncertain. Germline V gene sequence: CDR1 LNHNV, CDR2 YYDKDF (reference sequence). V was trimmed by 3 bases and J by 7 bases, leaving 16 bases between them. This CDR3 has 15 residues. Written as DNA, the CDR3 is TGTGCCACCAGCAGTGCTGGGAACCCCTTGCAGCCCCAGCATTTT. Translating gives CATSSAGNPLQPQHF.

This chain's CDR3 is CAWSKSWGLGDTQYF. CDR3 DNA sequence: TGTGCCTGGAGTAAGAGCTGGGGGCTAGGGGATACGCAGTATTTT. V usage is TRBV30 and J usage is TRBJ2-3; possibly TRBD1 for D (6 bases). The CDR3 covers 15 residues. CDR1 is GTSNPN and CDR2 is SVGIG in the germline V gene (reference sequence). Trimming stripped 2 bases from V and 6 bases from J, with 18 bases between.

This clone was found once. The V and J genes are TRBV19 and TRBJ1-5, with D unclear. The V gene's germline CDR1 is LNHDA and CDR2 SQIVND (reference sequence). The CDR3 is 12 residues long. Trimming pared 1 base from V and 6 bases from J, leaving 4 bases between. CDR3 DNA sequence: TGTGCCAGTAGTATAGGCATTCAGCCCCAGCATTTT. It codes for CASSIGIQPQHF. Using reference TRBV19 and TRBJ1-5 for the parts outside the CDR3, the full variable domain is DGGITQSPKYLFRKEGQNVTLSCEQNLNHDAMYWYRQDPGQGLRLIYYSQIVNDFQKGDIAEGYSVSREKKESFPLTVTSAQKNPTAFYLCASSIGIQPQHFGDGTRLSIL.

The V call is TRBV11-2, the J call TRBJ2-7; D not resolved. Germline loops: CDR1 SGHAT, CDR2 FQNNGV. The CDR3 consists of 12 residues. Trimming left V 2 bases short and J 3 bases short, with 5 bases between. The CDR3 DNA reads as TGTGCCAGCAGCTTATCCTTCTACGAGCAGTACTTC. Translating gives CASSLSFYEQYF.

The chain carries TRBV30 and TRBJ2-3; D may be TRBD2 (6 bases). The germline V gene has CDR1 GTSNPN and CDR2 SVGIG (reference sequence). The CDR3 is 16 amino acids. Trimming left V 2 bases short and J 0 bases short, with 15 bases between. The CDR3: CAWSRGWGSSTDTQYF. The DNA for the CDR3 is TGTGCCTGGAGTCGGGGGTGGGGATCCAGCACAGATACGCAGTATTTT.

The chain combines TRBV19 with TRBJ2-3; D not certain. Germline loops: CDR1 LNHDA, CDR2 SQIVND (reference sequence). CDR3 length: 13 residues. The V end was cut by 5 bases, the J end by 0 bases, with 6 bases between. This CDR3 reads CASSALSTDTQYF. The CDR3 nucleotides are TGTGCCAGTAGTGCCCTGAGCACAGATACGCAGTATTTT.

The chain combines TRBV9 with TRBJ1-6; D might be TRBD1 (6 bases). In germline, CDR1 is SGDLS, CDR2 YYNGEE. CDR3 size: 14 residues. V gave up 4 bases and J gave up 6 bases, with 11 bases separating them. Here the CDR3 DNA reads TGTGCCAGCAGCTGGGACACTTCTAATTCACCCCTCCACTTT. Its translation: CASSWDTSNSPLHF.

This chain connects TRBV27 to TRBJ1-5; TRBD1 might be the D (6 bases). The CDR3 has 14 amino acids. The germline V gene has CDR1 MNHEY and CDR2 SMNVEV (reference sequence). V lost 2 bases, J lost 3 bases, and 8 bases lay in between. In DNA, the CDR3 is TGTGCCAGCAGTTTAGGGGGGGCCAATCAGCCCCAGCATTTT. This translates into CASSLGGANQPQHF.

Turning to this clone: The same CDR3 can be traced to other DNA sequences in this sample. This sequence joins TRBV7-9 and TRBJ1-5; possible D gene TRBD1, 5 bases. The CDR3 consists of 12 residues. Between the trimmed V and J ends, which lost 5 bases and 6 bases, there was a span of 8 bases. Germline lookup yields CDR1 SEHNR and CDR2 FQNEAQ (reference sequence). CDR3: CASSLGGQPQHF. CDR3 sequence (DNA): TGTGCCAGCAGCCTCGGGGGTCAGCCCCAGCATTTT.

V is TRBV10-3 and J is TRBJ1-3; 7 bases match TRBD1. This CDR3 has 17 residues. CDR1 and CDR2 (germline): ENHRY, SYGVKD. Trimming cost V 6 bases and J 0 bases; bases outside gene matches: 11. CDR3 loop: CAIRAATGDGSGNTIYF. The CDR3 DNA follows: TGTGCCATCAGGGCGGCCACAGGGGATGGCTCTGGAAACACCATATATTTT.

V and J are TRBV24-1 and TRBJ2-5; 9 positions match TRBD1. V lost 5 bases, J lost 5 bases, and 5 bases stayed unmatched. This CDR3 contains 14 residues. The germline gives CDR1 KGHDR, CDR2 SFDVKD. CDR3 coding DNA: TGTGCCACCAGTGTCGACAGGGGGGCCGAGACCCAGTACTTC. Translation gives CATSVDRGAETQYF.

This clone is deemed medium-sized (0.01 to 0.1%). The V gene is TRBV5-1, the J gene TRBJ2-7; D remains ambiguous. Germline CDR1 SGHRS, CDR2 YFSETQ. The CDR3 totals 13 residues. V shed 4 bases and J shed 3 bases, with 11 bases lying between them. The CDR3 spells CASSPFYGYEQYF. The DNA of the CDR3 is TGCGCCAGCAGCCCCTTCTATGGCTACGAGCAGTACTTC.

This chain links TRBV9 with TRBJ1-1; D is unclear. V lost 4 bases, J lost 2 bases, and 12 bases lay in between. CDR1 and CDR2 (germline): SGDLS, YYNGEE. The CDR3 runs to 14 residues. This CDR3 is CASSPLAGNTEAFF. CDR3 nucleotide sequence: TGTGCCAGCAGCCCGCTTGCAGGAAACACTGAAGCTTTCTTT.

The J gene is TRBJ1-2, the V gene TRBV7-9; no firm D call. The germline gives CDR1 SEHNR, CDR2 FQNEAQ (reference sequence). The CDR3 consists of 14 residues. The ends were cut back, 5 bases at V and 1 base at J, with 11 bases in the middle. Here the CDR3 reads CASSSPARNYGYTF. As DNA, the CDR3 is TGTGCCAGCAGCAGTCCGGCACGTAACTATGGCTACACCTTC.

CDR3 region: CASSFRSIATDTQYF. DNA of the CDR3: TGTGCCAGCAGCTTTAGGTCAATCGCGACAGATACGCAGTATTTT. J is TRBJ2-3 and V is TRBV5-5; D gene unclear. This CDR3 contains 15 residues. Germline-derived CDR1 and CDR2 are SGHKS and YYEKEE (reference sequence). V was shortened by 2 bases and J by 3 bases, with 13 bases between the two germline ends.